This is a list of T cell receptor beta chains from one sample in a study of cytomegalovirus exposure and HLA in healthy donors. Sequencing was performed with immunoSEQ multiplex PCR; in TCRdb, only in-frame clones are kept and a portion is missing. Of 150,000 or so clones listed, just over 75% are singletons. The specimen sequenced was PBMCs. The receptors come from a woman aged 40 to 50 in good health and CMV-seronegative. CDR3s include the opening cysteine and the closing phenylalanine or tryptophan. The D gene is left open where the match is weak. Clone size appears in some rows only: once, few, many, or a class for an expanded clone.

.	TRBJ2-7	TRBV6-6	.	CASSFGTVGPYEQYF	TGTGCCAGCAGCTTCGGGACTGTTGGGCCCTACGAGCAGTACTTC
TRBD1	TRBJ2-5	TRBV7-9	.	CASSLWTGTESKETQYF	TGTGCCAGCAGCTTATGGACAGGGACTGAAAGCAAAGAGACCCAGTACTTC
TRBD1	TRBJ2-3	TRBV27	few	CASTGWTGSTDTQYF	TGTGCCAGCACCGGCTGGACAGGTAGCACAGATACGCAGTATTTT
.	TRBJ2-7	TRBV5-8	.	CASSLAEGYEQYF	TGTGCCAGCAGCTTGGCGGAGGGCTACGAGCAGTACTTC
TRBD1	TRBJ1-1	TRBV7-3	.	CASSLGTGATEAFF	TGTGCCAGCAGCTTAGGGACAGGGGCCACTGAAGCTTTCTTT
TRBD1	TRBJ1-1	TRBV18	.	CASSPQGAAEAFF	TGTGCCAGCTCCCCCCAGGGGGCAGCTGAAGCTTTCTTT
.	TRBJ2-5	TRBV27	.	CASSFGHQETQYF	TGTGCCAGCAGTTTCGGACATCAAGAGACCCAGTACTTC
.	TRBJ2-5	TRBV10-3	few	CATSMWGRGETQYF	TGTGCCACCTCGATGTGGGGGCGCGGGGAGACCCAGTACTTC
.	TRBJ2-2	TRBV2	.	CASSDQGTNTGELFF	TGTGCCAGCAGTGATCAGGGGACGAACACCGGGGAGCTGTTTTTT
.	TRBJ2-5	TRBV2	.	CANPNEGLGETQYF	TGTGCCAACCCCAACGAGGGTTTGGGGGAGACCCAGTACTTC
TRBD1	TRBJ2-5	TRBV13	.	CASSLQGVETQYF	TGTGCCAGCAGCTTACAGGGGGTAGAGACCCAGTACTTC
TRBD2	TRBJ2-5	TRBV30	.	CAWSKGAGAAREQYF	TGTGCCTGGAGTAAAGGGGCGGGAGCAGCGCGGGAGCAGTACTTC
.	TRBJ2-1	TRBV20-1	.	CSAHSNNEQFF	TGCAGTGCTCACTCCAACAATGAGCAGTTCTTC
TRBD1	TRBJ1-1	TRBV6-1	.	CASSYDRETFF	TGTGCCAGCAGCTATGACAGGGAGACTTTCTTT
.	TRBJ1-1	TRBV2	.	CASSRDSGAFF	TGTGCCAGCAGTAGAGACAGCGGGGCTTTCTTT
TRBD2	TRBJ2-7	TRBV6-5	.	CATSGTSGIHEQYF	TGTGCCACCTCCGGGACTAGCGGGATCCACGAGCAGTACTTC
.	TRBJ2-7	TRBV2	.	CASTSQGGFYEQYF	TGTGCCAGCACGTCTCAGGGAGGATTTTACGAGCAGTACTTC
TRBD2	TRBJ2-3	TRBV7-6	once	CASSFLRGRGVGTDTQYF	TGTGCCAGCAGCTTCCTCCGGGGTCGGGGGGTCGGCACAGATACGCAGTATTTT
.	TRBJ1-5	TRBV2	once	CASSGLNQPQHF	TGTGCCAGCTCAGGCCTTAATCAGCCCCAGCATTTT
.	TRBJ1-1	TRBV28	.	CASSFEQNTEAFF	TGTGCCAGCAGTTTCGAACAGAACACTGAAGCTTTCTTT
TRBD1	TRBJ1-5	TRBV7-6	.	CASSPVTGGAGQPQHF	TGTGCCAGCAGCCCAGTCACAGGGGGGGCCGGTCAGCCCCAGCATTTT
TRBD1	TRBJ2-2	TRBV2	.	CASAGTGHTGELFF	TGTGCCAGCGCCGGGACAGGTCACACCGGGGAGCTGTTTTTT
TRBD1	TRBJ1-1	TRBV6-5	.	CASRDNRGQAEAFF	TGTGCCAGCAGGGACAACAGGGGGCAGGCTGAAGCTTTCTTT
.	TRBJ2-7	TRBV18	.	CASSPTQASYEQYF	TGTGCCAGCTCACCAACACAGGCCTCCTACGAGCAGTACTTC
TRBD2	TRBJ2-3	TRBV9	.	CASSVGRASVDTQYF	TGTGCCAGCAGCGTCGGGAGGGCCTCGGTAGATACGCAGTATTTT
TRBD1	TRBJ1-1	TRBV5-4	.	CASSPDRGPPEAFF	TGTGCCAGCAGCCCCGACAGGGGGCCCCCTGAAGCTTTCTTT
.	TRBJ1-5	TRBV30	.	CAWSGHSNQPQHF	TGTGCCTGGAGTGGGCATAGCAATCAGCCCCAGCATTTT
TRBD1	TRBJ1-2	TRBV5-1	.	CASSSAGTGRNYGYTF	TGCGCCAGCAGCTCCGCCGGGACAGGGAGGAACTATGGCTACACCTTC
TRBD1	TRBJ2-7	TRBV2	.	CASRDTGGAGHEQYF	TGTGCCAGCAGGGACACAGGGGGCGCGGGACACGAGCAGTACTTC
TRBD1	TRBJ2-1	TRBV6-6	.	CASSQRDRGPTEQFF	TGTGCCAGCAGTCAGCGGGACAGGGGGCCAACAGAGCAGTTCTTC
TRBD2	TRBJ2-5	TRBV30	.	CAWSPRDYAKETQYF	TGTGCCTGGAGTCCCCGGGACTACGCTAAAGAGACCCAGTACTTC
.	TRBJ2-5	TRBV18	.	CASSPRFQVGETQYF	TGTGCCAGCTCACCACGGTTTCAGGTGGGAGAGACCCAGTACTTC
TRBD1	TRBJ2-1	TRBV6-1	.	CASSAGTGPYNEQFF	TGTGCCAGCAGTGCCGGGACAGGGCCATACAATGAGCAGTTCTTC
.	TRBJ2-1	TRBV4-2	.	CASSQRRGLLTTNSYNEQFF	TGTGCCAGCAGCCAAAGGAGGGGACTCCTGACGACAAACTCCTACAATGAGCAGTTCTTC
TRBD1	TRBJ1-2	TRBV18	.	CASSRGTDYGYTF	TGTGCCAGCTCACGAGGGACAGACTATGGCTACACCTTC
.	TRBJ1-2	TRBV30	.	CAWSDPGGAVVGYTF	TGTGCCTGGAGTGACCCCGGCGGGGCGGTCGTAGGCTACACCTTC
TRBD2	TRBJ2-5	TRBV30	.	CAWISWGVGGETQYF	TGTGCCTGGATATCCTGGGGTGTGGGGGGGGAGACCCAGTACTTC
.	TRBJ1-1	TRBV6-1	.	CASSGQMNTEAFF	TGTGCCAGCAGTGGACAGATGAACACTGAAGCTTTCTTT
.	TRBJ2-1	TRBV2	.	CASKTSNEQFF	TGTGCCAGCAAAACTAGCAATGAGCAGTTCTTC
TRBD2	TRBJ2-1	TRBV9	few	CASSALGLAGEAAYNEQFF	TGTGCCAGCAGCGCCTTGGGACTAGCGGGAGAGGCTGCCTACAATGAGCAGTTCTTC
TRBD1	TRBJ1-2	TRBV5-1	few	CASSLDRGLRGGYTF	TGCGCCAGCAGCTTGGACAGGGGCCTTCGGGGTGGCTACACCTTC
.	TRBJ2-7	TRBV9	.	CASSVGEQIAYEQYF	TGTGCCAGCAGCGTAGGCGAACAGATAGCCTACGAGCAGTACTTC
.	TRBJ2-7	TRBV29-1	few	CSVGGEAGRVDYEQYF	TGCAGCGTTGGAGGTGAGGCAGGGCGCGTCGACTACGAGCAGTACTTC
TRBD2	TRBJ2-7	TRBV10-3	.	CAISAEGGAYEQYF	TGTGCCATCAGCGCAGAGGGAGGGGCCTACGAGCAGTACTTC
TRBD1	TRBJ2-7	TRBV7-8	few	CASSFPGQGAGTPLGEQYF	TGTGCCAGCAGCTTTCCGGGACAGGGGGCCGGGACCCCCCTAGGGGAGCAGTACTTC
.	TRBJ2-2	TRBV6-4	.	CASSARLGPGELFF	TGTGCCAGCAGTGCCCGACTAGGACCCGGGGAGCTGTTTTTT
.	TRBJ1-4	TRBV7-8	.	CASSPGELRNEKLFF	TGTGCCAGCAGCCCCGGGGAGTTACGCAATGAAAAACTGTTTTTT
TRBD2	TRBJ2-3	TRBV2	few	CASSLLAGFTDTQYF	TGTGCCAGCAGCCTACTAGCGGGGTTCACAGATACGCAGTATTTT